These 22 T cell receptor beta chains were sequenced from one sample in a study of shared clonotypes between healthy human individuals. Naive-designated CD8 cells lacked CD45RO, were positively enriched for CCR7, and omitted terminally differentiated effector memory CD45RA+ cells. Here immunoSEQ multiplex PCR was the method, and the copy in TCRdb shows in-frame clones only, minus some. The table shows under 850,000 clones, with approximately 92% occurring only once. The source material was naive CD8+ T cells sorted from blood. The receptors originated from a man aged 25-45 years in good health.

The rearrangement links TRBV7-9 to TRBJ2-7; 9 nucleotides align to TRBD1. The V segment lost 4 bases and the J segment 0 bases; nucleotides outside the gene matches: 13. This CDR3 has 18 amino acids. The V gene's germline CDR1 is SEHNR and CDR2 FQNEAQ (reference sequence). CDR3 bases: TGTGCCAGCAGCTCCCCGGACAGGGGCTACGAGAGCTCCTACGAGCAGTACTTC. Encoded protein: CASSSPDRGYESSYEQYF.

This sequence joins TRBV27 and TRBJ2-1; perhaps TRBD1 as D (6 bases). The length of the CDR3 is 16 residues. The V end was cut by 6 bases, the J end by 7 bases, with 22 bases between. Germline loops: CDR1 MNHEY, CDR2 SMNVEV (reference sequence). The CDR3 here is CASSLLGTGLGNEQFF. The CDR3 DNA sequence: TGTGCCAGCAGCTTACTCGGTACAGGGTTGGGGAATGAGCAGTTCTTC.

This chain joins TRBV5-6 and TRBJ1-3; 8 bases agree with TRBD1. This CDR3 has 13 amino acids. J lost 4 bases, V lost 7 bases, and 4 bases had no gene match. Germline V lookup: CDR1 SGHDT, CDR2 YYEEEE. The chain's CDR3 is CASEQGDGNTIYF. DNA of the CDR3: TGTGCCAGCGAACAGGGGGACGGAAACACCATATATTTT.

The rearrangement links TRBV5-1 to TRBJ2-7, with D possibly matching TRBD2 (5 bases). The CDR3 runs 16 residues. V lost 0 bases to trimming and J lost 0 bases, with 13 bases between them. From germline, CDR1 is SGHRS and CDR2 YFSETQ. As DNA, the CDR3 is TGCGCCAGCAGCTTGGTTCTGGGTAGCGCCTCCTACGAGCAGTACTTC. Its translation is CASSLVLGSASYEQYF. The entire variable domain, with the rest obtained from reference TRBV5-1 and TRBJ2-7, is as follows: KAGVTQTPRYLIKTRGQQVTLSCSPISGHRSVSWYQQTPGQGLQFLFEYFSETQRNKGNFPGRFSGRQFSNSRSEMNVSTLELGDSALYLCASSLVLGSASYEQYFGPGTRLTVT.

Regarding this clone: The sample contains more than one DNA sequence encoding this CDR3. The CDR3 is CASSITSGTYNEQFF. The CDR3, as DNA: TGTGCCAGTAGTATTACTAGCGGGACCTACAATGAGCAGTTCTTC. V gene TRBV19 combines with J gene TRBJ2-1; 10 nucleotides align to TRBD2. Germline CDR1 is LNHDA and CDR2 is SQIVND (reference sequence). V was clipped by 3 bases and J by 2 bases; unmatched bases: 1. The CDR3 is 15 residues long.

This chain connects TRBV18 to TRBJ2-5; D uncertain. The ends were cut back, 2 bases at V and 5 bases at J, with 9 bases in the middle. The CDR3 sequence is 13 residues long. The germline gives CDR1 KGHSH, CDR2 LQKENI. The CDR3 protein is CASSPRYGETQYF. In DNA, the CDR3 is TGTGCCAGCTCACCAAGATACGGGGAGACCCAGTACTTC.

V is TRBV7-9 and J is TRBJ2-1; possible D gene TRBD1, 5 bases. V was pared by 3 bases and J by 4 bases, with 22 bases between. Germline V gene sequence: CDR1 SEHNR, CDR2 FQNEAQ (reference sequence). The CDR3 loop spans 18 amino acids. CDR3 in amino acids: CASSLLGANTQAYNEQFF. Written as DNA, the CDR3 is TGTGCCAGCAGCTTGTTAGGGGCGAATACTCAAGCTTACAATGAGCAGTTCTTC.

This clone came up a few times. The chain joins TRBV19 to TRBJ1-2, with 7 bases aligning to TRBD1. The germline gives CDR1 LNHDA, CDR2 SQIVND (reference sequence). The V segment lost 1 base and the J segment 11 bases; nucleotides outside the gene matches: 10. The CDR3 has 14 residues. CDR3 coding DNA: TGTGCCAGTAGTATAGCTTCGACAGGGTGGAGGTACACCTTC. This encodes CASSIASTGWRYTF. The whole variable domain, remainder taken from reference TRBV19 and TRBJ1-2, is DGGITQSPKYLFRKEGQNVTLSCEQNLNHDAMYWYRQDPGQGLRLIYYSQIVNDFQKGDIAEGYSVSREKKESFPLTVTSAQKNPTAFYLCASSIASTGWRYTFGSGTRLTVV.

The chain recombines TRBV19 with TRBJ2-7; tentatively, D is TRBD1 (5 bases). CDR1 is LNHDA, CDR2 SQIVND, per germline (reference sequence). With 3 bases removed from V and 2 bases from J, the gap between germline ends came to 14 bases. The CDR3 is 15 residues long. CDR3 loop: CASSISQGNAYEQYF. The CDR3 DNA follows: TGTGCCAGTAGTATCAGCCAGGGTAACGCCTACGAGCAGTACTTC.

V is TRBV30 and J is TRBJ1-5; D is undetermined. V lost 0 bases, J lost 0 bases, and 9 bases lay in between. Germline lookup yields CDR1 GTSNPN and CDR2 SVGIG (reference sequence). The CDR3 totals 15 residues. CDR3 region: CAWSVGVSSNQPQHF. The DNA for the CDR3 is TGTGCCTGGAGTGTAGGAGTCAGTAGCAATCAGCCCCAGCATTTT.

This chain uses TRBV6-5 with TRBJ2-1, with 7 bases that match TRBD1. CDR1 and CDR2 from the germline V gene are MNHEY and SVGAGI. The CDR3 is made up of 16 amino acids. V lost 0 bases and J lost 8; bases outside the gene matches: 10. This CDR3 is CASSYSRRGQWDEQFF. CDR3 in DNA: TGTGCCAGCAGTTACTCGAGAAGGGGGCAGTGGGATGAGCAGTTCTTC.

Points on this clone: The sample holds other DNA sequences that translate to the same CDR3. The chain combines TRBV9 with TRBJ2-1; D not resolved. The germline V gene has CDR1 SGDLS and CDR2 YYNGEE. V was clipped by 0 bases and J by 3 bases, with 7 bases between them. This CDR3 has 14 residues. The CDR3 spells CASSVVGNYNEQFF. The CDR3 DNA follows: TGTGCCAGCAGCGTAGTGGGCAACTACAATGAGCAGTTCTTC.

The chain links TRBV5-1 to TRBJ2-1, with D unclear. CDR3 length equals 14 residues. Germline assignment: CDR1 SGHRS and CDR2 YFSETQ. V was trimmed by 5 bases and J by 0 bases, leaving 9 bases between them. CDR3 residues: CASRGEDSYNEQFF. In DNA form, the CDR3 reads TGCGCCAGCAGAGGCGAGGACTCCTACAATGAGCAGTTCTTC.

This rearrangement joins TRBV11-3 to TRBJ2-2; maybe TRBD2 (6 bases). The CDR3 covers 16 residues. Germline values: CDR1 SGHNT, CDR2 YENEEA. Trimming cost V 6 bases and J 2 bases, with 16 bases left between them. CDR3: CASREGTSGNTGELFF. CDR3 nucleotide sequence: TGTGCCAGCAGGGAGGGTACGAGTGGAAACACCGGGGAGCTGTTTTTT.

This sequence joins TRBV18 and TRBJ2-1; unclear D gene. The CDR3 runs 13 residues. Per the germline V gene, CDR1 is KGHSH and CDR2 is LQKENI. V was shortened by 2 bases and J by 8 bases, with 10 bases between the two germline ends. CDR3 coding DNA: TGTGCCAGCTCACCATACAACGTCCATGAGCAGTTCTTC. Encoded protein: CASSPYNVHEQFF.

This clone was picked up one time. The chain is built from TRBV28 and TRBJ1-4; possible D gene TRBD1, 6 bases. Germline CDR1 and CDR2: MDHEN and SYDVKM. V was clipped by 3 bases and J by 3 bases, with 17 bases between them. The CDR3 is 17 amino acids. Here the CDR3 reads CASSLPQGWTSNEKLFF. Here the CDR3 DNA reads TGTGCCAGCAGTTTGCCGCAGGGGTGGACGTCTAATGAAAAACTGTTTTTT.

This rearrangement joins TRBV9 to TRBJ2-7; tentative D call: TRBD2 (6 bases). This CDR3 region has 15 residues. The germline gives CDR1 SGDLS, CDR2 YYNGEE. The V end was cut by 3 bases, the J end by 3 bases, with 16 bases between. The CDR3 DNA sequence: TGTGCCAGCAGCGCGACATCGGGAGCCCTCTACGAGCAGTACTTC. Protein sequence: CASSATSGALYEQYF.

The chain recombines TRBV30 with TRBJ1-1; TRBD1 is a possible D gene (5 bases). The CDR3 length is 14 residues. V was trimmed by 2 bases and J by 0 bases, leaving 10 bases between them. Germline V gene lookup returns CDR1 GTSNPN and CDR2 SVGIG (reference sequence). The CDR3 spells CAWSPGLVNTEAFF. In DNA form, the CDR3 reads TGTGCCTGGAGTCCAGGGTTGGTGAACACTGAAGCTTTCTTT.

The V and J genes are TRBV4-3 and TRBJ2-7, with D unclear. Germline CDR1 LGHNA, CDR2 YSLEER. Trimming stripped 0 bases from V and 0 bases from J, with 9 bases between. CDR3 length: 15 amino acids. This CDR3 is CASSQDLESSYEQYF. The DNA for the CDR3 is TGCGCCAGCAGCCAAGATCTCGAGAGCTCCTACGAGCAGTACTTC.

As for this clone: Other nucleotide sequences in the sample specify the same CDR3. The chain combines TRBV7-3 with TRBJ2-1, with no clear D. From germline, CDR1 is SGHTA and CDR2 FQGTGA. The CDR3 is 14 amino acids. The V end was cut by 5 bases, the J end by 4 bases, with 12 bases between. Here the CDR3 reads CASSLMGGYNEQFF. In DNA, the CDR3 is TGTGCCAGCAGCCTAATGGGTGGATACAATGAGCAGTTCTTC.

The CDR3, as DNA: TGCGCCAGCAGCCCAGATAGTCCTTCCTACAATGAGCAGTTCTTC. This encodes CASSPDSPSYNEQFF. The V and J genes are TRBV4-1 and TRBJ2-1; D unclear. V was pared by 4 bases and J by 1 base, with 11 bases between. Germline V lookup: CDR1 MGHRA, CDR2 YSYEKL. This CDR3 contains 15 residues.

The chain uses TRBV27 and TRBJ1-3, with 8 bases identical to TRBD1. Germline V CDR1 and CDR2: MNHEY, SMNVEV (reference sequence). The CDR3 totals 15 residues. V lost 7 bases, J lost 4 bases, and 9 bases stayed unmatched. The CDR3 DNA is TGTGCCAGCAAGGTGACAGGGGTCTCGGGAAACACCATATATTTT. It translates to CASKVTGVSGNTIYF.